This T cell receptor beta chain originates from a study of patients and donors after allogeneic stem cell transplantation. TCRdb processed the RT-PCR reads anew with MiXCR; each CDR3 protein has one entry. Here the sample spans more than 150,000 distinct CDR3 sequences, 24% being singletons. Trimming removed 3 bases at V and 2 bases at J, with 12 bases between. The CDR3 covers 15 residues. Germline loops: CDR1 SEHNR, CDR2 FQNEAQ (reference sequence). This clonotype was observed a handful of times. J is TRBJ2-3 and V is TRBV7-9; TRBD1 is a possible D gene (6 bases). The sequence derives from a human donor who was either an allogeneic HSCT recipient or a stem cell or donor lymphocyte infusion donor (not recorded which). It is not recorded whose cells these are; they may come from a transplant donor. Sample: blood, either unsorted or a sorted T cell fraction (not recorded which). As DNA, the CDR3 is TGTGCCAGCAGCTTCTCCGGACAGCTCACAGATACGCAGTATTTT. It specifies CASSFSGQLTDTQYF. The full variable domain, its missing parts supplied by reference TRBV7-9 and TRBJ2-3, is DTGVSQNPRHKITKRGQNVTFRCDPISEHNRLYWYRQTLGQGPEFLTYFQNEAQLEKSRLLSDRFSAERPKGSFSTLEIQRTEQGDSAMYLCASSFSGQLTDTQYFGPGTRLTVL.